Following are 27 T cell receptor beta chains from one sample sequenced in a study of cytomegalovirus exposure and HLA in healthy donors. Assay: immunoSEQ multiplex PCR; the TCRdb copy retains only in-frame clones and omits some. The sample has about 150,000 clones; roughly nine tenths are singletons. The sequenced sample consisted of PBMCs. These TCRs come from a man aged 18 to 30 in good health and CMV-seronegative.

The sample holds one count of this clone. The chain joins TRBV4-2 to TRBJ2-2; 15 bases are shared with TRBD2. The J segment lost 0 bases and the V segment lost 0 bases, leaving 11 bases of the junction unmatched. The CDR3 has 22 residues. CDR1 and CDR2 (germline): LGHNA, YNFKEQ. The DNA for the CDR3 is TGTGCCAGCAGCCAAGATGAAAATCTTTGGACTAGCGGGGGGGCGAACACCGGGGAGCTGTTTTTT. This encodes CASSQDENLWTSGGANTGELFF.

The chain uses TRBV7-3 and TRBJ1-2; 11 nucleotides match TRBD1. The CDR3 extends over 16 amino acids. Trimming removed 2 bases from V and 7 bases from J; junction bases left unmatched: 9. Germline-derived CDR1 and CDR2 are SGHTA and FQGTGA. CDR3 residues: CASSLDAGQGAGGYTF. The CDR3 DNA sequence: TGTGCCAGCAGCTTAGACGCAGGACAGGGGGCAGGTGGCTACACCTTC.

CDR3 coding DNA: TGTGCCAGCAGAGACAGGGGTCGTGGCTACACCTTC. This encodes CASRDRGRGYTF. The chain recombines TRBV27 with TRBJ1-2; 8 bases line up with TRBD1. Germline V gene sequence: CDR1 MNHEY, CDR2 SMNVEV (reference sequence). This CDR3 contains 12 residues. The trim removed 6 bases at V and 7 bases at J, leaving 4 bases unmatched.

Notes on this clone: In the same sample, other DNA sequences code for this CDR3. The chain recombines TRBV5-8 with TRBJ1-2; D is unclear. Trimming took 0 bases from V and 3 from J, leaving 6 bases between them. There are 13 residues in the CDR3. CDR1 is SGHTS, CDR2 YDEGEE, per germline. CDR3 region: CASSLAGDYGYTF. In DNA, the CDR3 is TGTGCCAGCAGCTTGGCGGGAGACTATGGCTACACCTTC.

This clone was observed once. The rearrangement uses TRBV6-5 and TRBJ1-2, with 8 bases matching TRBD1. This CDR3 region has 13 residues. Germline lookup yields CDR1 MNHEY and CDR2 SVGAGI. The V gene end was trimmed by 6 bases and the J gene end by 8 bases; junction bases not matched to a gene: 8. The CDR3 DNA is TGTGCCAGCAGCCGCGGACAGGGCCTGGGCTACACCTTC. It encodes CASSRGQGLGYTF.

This rearrangement joins TRBV6-1 to TRBJ2-7, with D hard to call. Trimming stripped 5 bases from V and 0 bases from J, with 11 bases between. This CDR3 is 14 amino acids long. CDR1 MNHNS and CDR2 SASEGT come from the germline V gene. CDR3 sequence: CASSIRRDSYEQYV. The CDR3 DNA reads TGTGCCAGCAGTATTCGACGCGACTCCTACGAGCAGTACGTC.

The V gene is TRBV5-5, the J gene TRBJ2-3; D gene unclear. The CDR3 extends over 13 amino acids. Trimming took 0 bases from V and 1 from J, leaving 3 bases between them. Per germline, CDR1 SGHKS and CDR2 YYEKEE (reference sequence). This CDR3 is CASSLGGTDTQYF. In nucleotides, the CDR3 is TGTGCCAGCAGCTTGGGCGGCACAGATACGCAGTATTTT.

This chain connects TRBV5-4 to TRBJ2-6; a weak D match, TRBD2 (5 bases). Trimming stripped 4 bases from V and 0 bases from J, with 20 bases between. The CDR3 sequence is 19 residues long. CDR1 SGHNT and CDR2 YYREEE come from the germline V gene (reference sequence). The CDR3 loop is CASSLEAGPRLSGANVLTF. CDR3 DNA sequence: TGTGCCAGCAGCCTAGAGGCGGGCCCGAGGCTCTCTGGGGCCAACGTCCTGACTTTC.

The CDR3 protein is CATSAYGAGNTIYF. The DNA for the CDR3 is TGTGCCACCAGCGCCTACGGGGCTGGAAACACCATATATTTT. This chain joins TRBV15 and TRBJ1-3, with no clear D. Trimming pared 5 bases from V and 2 bases from J, leaving 10 bases between. This CDR3 spans 14 amino acids. Germline V gene sequence: CDR1 LNHNV, CDR2 YYDKDF (reference sequence).

The V and J genes are TRBV5-1 and TRBJ2-5; TRBD2 matches at 9 bases. From germline, CDR1 is SGHRS and CDR2 YFSETQ. The CDR3 consists of 16 residues. V shed 4 bases, J shed 5 bases, and the junction held 12 bases outside the gene matches. DNA for the CDR3: TGCGCCAGCAGCCGGCCTGAGCGGGGGGCAGGGGAGACCCAGTACTTC. This translates into CASSRPERGAGETQYF.

The chain combines TRBV10-3 with TRBJ1-3, with D uncertain. Germline V gene lookup returns CDR1 ENHRY and CDR2 SYGVKD. The V and J ends lost 4 bases and 0 bases respectively, with 10 bases between them. This CDR3 has 15 residues. CDR3 in amino acids: CAISGGNLSGNTIYF. CDR3 DNA: TGTGCCATCAGTGGCGGTAATCTCTCTGGAAACACCATATATTTT.

This clone was picked up a small number of times. The rearrangement links TRBV11-3 to TRBJ1-2; weak D call: TRBD1 (5 bases). With 5 bases removed from V and 2 bases from J, the gap between germline ends came to 9 bases. The CDR3 is 13 amino acids. Germline V CDR1 and CDR2: SGHNT, YENEEA. CDR3 in amino acids: CASSHDRNYGYTF. The CDR3 DNA reads TGTGCCAGCAGCCATGACAGAAACTATGGCTACACCTTC.

The chain uses TRBV19 and TRBJ1-5; perhaps TRBD1 as D (6 bases). CDR1 is LNHDA, CDR2 SQIVND, per germline (reference sequence). Trimming removed 8 bases from V and 1 base from J, with 18 bases in between. This CDR3 contains 16 residues. The CDR3 DNA reads TGTGCCAGTTCTCAATCGGGACACACAAGCAATCAGCCCCAGCATTTT. Translation: CASSQSGHTSNQPQHF. The full variable domain, in which reference TRBV19 and TRBJ1-5 provide the parts outside the CDR3, is DGGITQSPKYLFRKEGQNVTLSCEQNLNHDAMYWYRQDPGQGLRLIYYSQIVNDFQKGDIAEGYSVSREKKESFPLTVTSAQKNPTAFYLCASSQSGHTSNQPQHFGDGTRLSIL.

The chain combines TRBV6-5 with TRBJ1-3; D is ambiguous. Germline values: CDR1 MNHEY, CDR2 SVGAGI. Trimming shortened V by 6 bases and J by 3 bases, and 12 bases separated the two germline ends. There are 14 residues in the CDR3. The CDR3 DNA reads TGTGCCAGCAGCCCGGGGATGGATGGAAACACCATATATTTT. Translating it yields CASSPGMDGNTIYF.

CDR3 protein: CASSQDHSYGYTF. CDR3 DNA sequence: TGTGCCAGCAGCCAAGATCATAGTTATGGCTACACCTTC. The chain combines TRBV14 with TRBJ1-2; D gene uncertain. The CDR3 totals 13 residues. The germline V gene has CDR1 SGHDN and CDR2 FVKESK. Trimming took off 0 bases at V and 5 bases at J, with 7 bases between the two ends. The complete variable domain, with remaining parts taken from reference TRBV14 and TRBJ1-2, reads EAGVTQFPSHSVIEKGQTVTLRCDPISGHDNLYWYRRVMGKEIKFLLHFVKESKQDESGMPNNRFLAERTGGTYSTLKVQPAELEDSGVYFCASSQDHSYGYTFGSGTRLTVV.

The chain uses TRBV5-6 and TRBJ1-1; TRBD1 might be the D (5 bases). Trimming left V 3 bases short and J 4 bases short, with 16 bases between. CDR3 length: 15 amino acids. CDR1 is SGHDT, CDR2 YYEEEE, per germline. The CDR3 region has the DNA TGTGCCAGCAGCTCACCGGGACTCTTGGCCACTGAAGCTTTCTTT. Translated, it gives CASSSPGLLATEAFF.

The J gene is TRBJ2-6, the V gene TRBV19; D gene uncertain. V lost 3 bases and J 0 bases, leaving 9 bases between the germline ends. Germline V gene data show CDR1 as LNHDA and CDR2 as SQIVND (reference sequence). The CDR3 has 16 amino acids. CDR3 bases: TGTGCCAGTAGTATCTGGGCAAACTCTGGGGCCAACGTCCTGACTTTC. It yields the protein CASSIWANSGANVLTF.

This chain joins TRBV6-6 and TRBJ2-3; a possible D gene is TRBD2 (6 bases). The germline CDR1 and CDR2 sequences are MNHNY and SVGAGI (reference sequence). Trimming cost V 5 bases and J 4 bases, with 19 bases left between them. The CDR3 runs 16 residues. The CDR3 region is CASSTAGTGRPDTQYF. The DNA for the CDR3 is TGTGCCAGCAGTACCGCGGGGACGGGGCGGCCAGATACGCAGTATTTT.

The chain couples TRBV13 to TRBJ1-1; 7 bases match TRBD1. Germline CDR1 PRHDT, CDR2 FYEKMQ (reference sequence). The CDR3 is made up of 13 amino acids. Trimming took 5 bases from V and 6 from J; bases not matched to a gene: 6. CDR3 sequence (DNA): TGTGCCAGCAGCCAAGACAGGGTGGCTGAAGCTTTCTTT. Protein sequence: CASSQDRVAEAFF.

The gene calls are TRBV4-2 and TRBJ2-2, with TRBD1 as a possible D gene (7 bases). Deletions cut 4 bases from V and 1 base from J, with 19 bases between. CDR3 length: 18 residues. Germline CDR1 and CDR2: LGHNA and YNFKEQ. CDR3 residues: CASSLSFGQGGNTGELFF. CDR3 bases: TGTGCCAGCAGCCTCTCGTTCGGGCAGGGGGGGAACACCGGGGAGCTGTTTTTT.

The chain recombines TRBV7-7 with TRBJ2-7; TRBD2 matches at 13 bases. This CDR3 is built from 18 residues. J lost 5 bases, V lost 5 bases, and 15 bases had no gene match. In germline, CDR1 is SSHAT, CDR2 FNYEAQ (reference sequence). In DNA form, the CDR3 reads TGTGCCAGCAGCCTGACAACCTCACTAGCGGGAGGGCCGGACGAGCAGTACGTC. This encodes CASSLTTSLAGGPDEQYV.

CDR3 in amino acids: CASSLDPPGQGNEKLFF. As DNA, the CDR3 is TGCGCCAGCAGCTTGGATCCTCCGGGACAGGGGAATGAAAAACTGTTTTTT. The chain couples TRBV5-1 to TRBJ1-4; 10 nucleotides match TRBD1. The junction had 7 bases not matched to a gene; V was cut back by 0 bases and J by 5 bases. In germline, CDR1 is SGHRS, CDR2 YFSETQ. The CDR3 spans 17 residues.

V usage is TRBV6-1 and J usage is TRBJ1-2, with 8 bases matching TRBD1. The CDR3 is 15 amino acids. In germline, CDR1 is MNHNS, CDR2 SASEGT. The J segment lost 0 bases and the V segment lost 7 bases, leaving 7 bases of the junction unmatched. CDR3 DNA sequence: TGTGCCAGCACCCCCAGGGGGCTCCCTAACTATGGCTACACCTTC. Translated: CASTPRGLPNYGYTF.

The rearrangement links TRBV9 to TRBJ2-1; D may be TRBD2 (6 bases). Per germline, CDR1 SGDLS and CDR2 YYNGEE. The CDR3 has 15 amino acids. The ends were cut back, 0 bases at V and 5 bases at J, with 12 bases in the middle. CDR3 DNA: TGTGCCAGCAGCGTAGCAGGCGGGATGGACAATGAGCAGTTCTTC. Translating gives CASSVAGGMDNEQFF.

CDR3 amino acids: CASSLAGTGGVEGNYGYTF. CDR3 bases: TGTGCCAGCAGCCTGGCCGGGACAGGGGGTGTCGAGGGGAACTATGGCTACACCTTC. The V call is TRBV7-2, the J call TRBJ1-2; 11 positions agree with TRBD1. CDR3 length: 19 amino acids. J gave up 2 bases and V 5 bases, and 16 bases lay outside the gene matches. Looked up from germline, CDR1 is SGHTA and CDR2 is FQGNSA.

The genes are TRBV6-1 and TRBJ1-2; D gene uncertain. The CDR3 runs 12 residues. CDR1 is MNHNS and CDR2 is SASEGT in the germline V gene. Between the trimmed V and J ends, which lost 6 bases and 0 bases, there was a span of 5 bases. CDR3 region: CASRAPNYGYTF. CDR3 DNA sequence: TGTGCCAGCAGGGCACCTAACTATGGCTACACCTTC.

The gene calls are TRBV2 and TRBJ1-4; D call uncertain. V shed 6 bases and J shed 3 bases, with 8 bases lying between them. This CDR3 has 13 residues. CDR1 is SNHLY, CDR2 FYNNEI, per germline. CDR3 in DNA: TGTGCCAGCAGCCCCGGGTCTAATGAAAAACTGTTTTTT. This encodes CASSPGSNEKLFF.